A selection of T cell receptor beta chains follows, all from one sample in a study of blood T cell repertoires in COVID-19. Sequencing was performed with immunoSEQ multiplex PCR; in TCRdb, only in-frame clones are kept and a portion is missing. The sample has some 120,000 clones; about 80% are singletons. The sequenced material came from peripheral blood. These receptor sequences come from a woman in her fifties or sixties with acute or convalescent COVID-19. Each CDR3 is given with its conserved first and last residue. The order of the fields is J gene, V gene, clone size, D gene, CDR3 DNA, CDR3 protein. The D gene is left open where the match is weak. Clone size is given for some rows only: seen once, a few or many times, or a class if the clone is expanded.

j_call: TRBJ1-1; v_call: TRBV7-9; clone_size: NA; d_call: NA; cdr3_nt: TGTGCCAGCAGCTTAGCTGGGGGGGGACCTGAAGCTTTCTTT; cdr3_aa: CASSLAGGGPEAFF
j_call: TRBJ2-4; v_call: TRBV28; clone_size: NA; d_call: TRBD2; cdr3_nt: TGTGCCAGCAGTTTAGCGGGAGGGCCAAACATTCAGTACTTC; cdr3_aa: CASSLAGGPNIQYF
j_call: TRBJ2-1; v_call: TRBV19; clone_size: few; d_call: TRBD2; cdr3_nt: TGTGCCAGTAGTATTACGGGACTAGCGGGAGGGCCACGAGTCCACAATGAGCAGTTCTTC; cdr3_aa: CASSITGLAGGPRVHNEQFF
j_call: TRBJ1-2; v_call: TRBV5-6; clone_size: once; d_call: NA; cdr3_nt: TGTGCCAGCAGCTGGACAGCTACTATAACGACTAACTATGGCTACACCTTC; cdr3_aa: CASSWTATITTNYGYTF
j_call: TRBJ2-7; v_call: TRBV2; clone_size: once; d_call: NA; cdr3_nt: TGTGCCAGCAGTGGTGAGTTTATCTACGAGCAGTACTTC; cdr3_aa: CASSGEFIYEQYF
j_call: TRBJ1-2; v_call: TRBV7-9; clone_size: NA; d_call: NA; cdr3_nt: TGTGCCAGCAGCTTATTTCCCAGGAACTATGGCTACACCTTC; cdr3_aa: CASSLFPRNYGYTF
j_call: TRBJ2-2; v_call: TRBV18; clone_size: NA; d_call: TRBD1; cdr3_nt: TGTGCCAGCTCACCATTCCAGGGCAGGGGGCTGTCTGGCGGGGAGCTGTTTTTT; cdr3_aa: CASSPFQGRGLSGGELFF
j_call: TRBJ2-5; v_call: TRBV27; clone_size: NA; d_call: TRBD1; cdr3_nt: TGTGCCAGCAGACCGGGACAGTCCCACCAAGAGACCCAGTACTTC; cdr3_aa: CASRPGQSHQETQYF
j_call: TRBJ2-3; v_call: TRBV19; clone_size: NA; d_call: TRBD2; cdr3_nt: TGTGCCAGTAGCGGACTAGCGGGAGTTACAGATACGCAGTATTTT; cdr3_aa: CASSGLAGVTDTQYF
j_call: TRBJ2-4; v_call: TRBV19; clone_size: NA; d_call: NA; cdr3_nt: TGTGCCAGTAGTAAGACCTCAGGGAAAAACATTCAGTACTTC; cdr3_aa: CASSKTSGKNIQYF
j_call: TRBJ1-1; v_call: TRBV30; clone_size: NA; d_call: NA; cdr3_nt: TGTGCCTGGAGTGCTCAGGCAGTGGGCACTGAAGCTTTCTTT; cdr3_aa: CAWSAQAVGTEAFF
j_call: TRBJ2-1; v_call: TRBV10-2; clone_size: NA; d_call: NA; cdr3_nt: TGCGCCAGCACCAGGGGCTCCTACAATGAGCAGTTCTTC; cdr3_aa: CASTRGSYNEQFF
j_call: TRBJ2-1; v_call: TRBV3-1/TRBV3-2; clone_size: NA; d_call: TRBD2; cdr3_nt: TGTGCCAGCAGCCAAGGTTTAGCGGGGGCCTCCTACAATGAGCAGTTCTTC; cdr3_aa: CASSQGLAGASYNEQFF
j_call: TRBJ2-3; v_call: TRBV7-9; clone_size: NA; d_call: TRBD2; cdr3_nt: TGTGCCAGCAGCGTCGGACTAGACCCAGATACGCAGTATTTT; cdr3_aa: CASSVGLDPDTQYF
j_call: TRBJ1-4; v_call: TRBV2; clone_size: NA; d_call: NA; cdr3_nt: TGTGCCAGCAGTGAAATAAGGACAGATTATGAAAAACTGTTTTTT; cdr3_aa: CASSEIRTDYEKLFF
j_call: TRBJ2-5; v_call: TRBV24-1; clone_size: NA; d_call: TRBD2; cdr3_nt: TGTGCCACCGCAATGGGTCGGGGGGGTGAAGAGACCCAGTACTTC; cdr3_aa: CATAMGRGGEETQYF
j_call: TRBJ2-3; v_call: TRBV2; clone_size: few; d_call: TRBD1; cdr3_nt: TGTGCCAGCAGTGATGGGCAGGGGGCCGGCTACTACACAGATACGCAGTATTTT; cdr3_aa: CASSDGQGAGYYTDTQYF
j_call: TRBJ2-7; v_call: TRBV7-9; clone_size: NA; d_call: TRBD1; cdr3_nt: TGTGCCAGCAGCTCCGGGACAGGGAGGGACTACGAGCAGTACTTC; cdr3_aa: CASSSGTGRDYEQYF
j_call: TRBJ2-1; v_call: TRBV3-1/TRBV3-2; clone_size: NA; d_call: TRBD2; cdr3_nt: TGTGCCAGCAGCCGGGGGGGGGACTACCACAATGAGCAGTTCTTC; cdr3_aa: CASSRGGDYHNEQFF
j_call: TRBJ2-7; v_call: TRBV3-1/TRBV3-2; clone_size: NA; d_call: TRBD2; cdr3_nt: TGTGCCAGCAGCCAGGCGGGAGGGCCGTACGAGCAGTACTTC; cdr3_aa: CASSQAGGPYEQYF
j_call: TRBJ2-7; v_call: TRBV25-1; clone_size: NA; d_call: NA; cdr3_nt: TGTGCCAGCAGTGCCGCCCTTAGGGGCGAGCAGTACTTC; cdr3_aa: CASSAALRGEQYF
j_call: TRBJ1-5; v_call: TRBV11-2; clone_size: NA; d_call: NA; cdr3_nt: TGTGCCAGCAGCTTAAGGGGGAATCAGCCCCAGCATTTT; cdr3_aa: CASSLRGNQPQHF
j_call: TRBJ2-3; v_call: TRBV7-3; clone_size: NA; d_call: TRBD2; cdr3_nt: TGTGCCAGCAGCCTAGGACTAGCGGGATATGAAGATACGCAGTATTTT; cdr3_aa: CASSLGLAGYEDTQYF
j_call: TRBJ2-2; v_call: TRBV2; clone_size: NA; d_call: NA; cdr3_nt: TGTGCCAGCAGCCCAGACAGGACCGGGGAGCTGTTTTTT; cdr3_aa: CASSPDRTGELFF
j_call: TRBJ1-1; v_call: TRBV19; clone_size: NA; d_call: TRBD1; cdr3_nt: TGTGCCAGTAGTAGGGACAGGGGAGAGACTGAAGCTTTCTTT; cdr3_aa: CASSRDRGETEAFF
j_call: TRBJ1-1; v_call: TRBV19; clone_size: NA; d_call: TRBD1; cdr3_nt: TGTGCCAGTAGTACAGGGGGCGAGACTTCGGCAGCTTTCTTT; cdr3_aa: CASSTGGETSAAFF
j_call: TRBJ1-2; v_call: TRBV2; clone_size: NA; d_call: TRBD1; cdr3_nt: TGTGCCAGCAGGGCGGGACAGACCTATGGCTACACCTTC; cdr3_aa: CASRAGQTYGYTF
j_call: TRBJ2-1; v_call: TRBV10-3; clone_size: NA; d_call: NA; cdr3_nt: TGTGCCATCAGTGAGCCAGAAAGCTCCTACAATGAGCAGTTCTTC; cdr3_aa: CAISEPESSYNEQFF
j_call: TRBJ2-1; v_call: TRBV9; clone_size: NA; d_call: TRBD1; cdr3_nt: TGTGCCAGCAGCGATCGACAGGGGTGGGGCAATGAGCAGTTCTTC; cdr3_aa: CASSDRQGWGNEQFF
j_call: TRBJ1-4; v_call: TRBV19; clone_size: NA; d_call: NA; cdr3_nt: TGTGCCAGTACCTTAGTCGGAGGGGCTAATGAAAAACTGTTTTTT; cdr3_aa: CASTLVGGANEKLFF
j_call: TRBJ1-1; v_call: TRBV5-1; clone_size: few; d_call: NA; cdr3_nt: TGCGCCAGCAGCTCACAGGGTGGGAGTACTGAAGCTTTCTTT; cdr3_aa: CASSSQGGSTEAFF